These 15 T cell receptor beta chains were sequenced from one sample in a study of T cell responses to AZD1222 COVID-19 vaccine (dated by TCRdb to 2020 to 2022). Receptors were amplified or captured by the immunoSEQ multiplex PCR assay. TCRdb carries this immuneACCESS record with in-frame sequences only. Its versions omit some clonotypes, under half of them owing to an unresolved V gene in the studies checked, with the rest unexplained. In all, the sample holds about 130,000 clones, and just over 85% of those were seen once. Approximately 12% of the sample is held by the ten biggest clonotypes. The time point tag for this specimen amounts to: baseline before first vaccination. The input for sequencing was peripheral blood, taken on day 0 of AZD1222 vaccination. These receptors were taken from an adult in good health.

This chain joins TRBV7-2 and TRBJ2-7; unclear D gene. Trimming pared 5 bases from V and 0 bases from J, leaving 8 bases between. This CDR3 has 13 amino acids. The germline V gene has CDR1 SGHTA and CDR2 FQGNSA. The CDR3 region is CASSPRPSYEQYF. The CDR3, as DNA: TGTGCCAGCAGCCCGCGGCCCTCCTACGAGCAGTACTTC.

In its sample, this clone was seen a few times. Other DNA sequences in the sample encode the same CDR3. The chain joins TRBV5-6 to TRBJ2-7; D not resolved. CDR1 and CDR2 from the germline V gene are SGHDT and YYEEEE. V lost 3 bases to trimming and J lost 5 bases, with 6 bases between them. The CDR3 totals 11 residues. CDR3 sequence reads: CASSSRHEQYF. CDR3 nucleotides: TGTGCCAGCAGCTCCCGACACGAGCAGTACTTC.

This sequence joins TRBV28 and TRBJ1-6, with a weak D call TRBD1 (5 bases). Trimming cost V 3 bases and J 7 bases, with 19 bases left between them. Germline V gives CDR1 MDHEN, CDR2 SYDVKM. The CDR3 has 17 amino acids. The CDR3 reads CASSFGTGGKRNSPLHF. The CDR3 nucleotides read TGTGCCAGCAGTTTTGGGACCGGGGGTAAAAGGAATTCACCCCTCCACTTT. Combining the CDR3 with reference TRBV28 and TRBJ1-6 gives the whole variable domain DVKVTQSSRYLVKRTGEKVFLECVQDMDHENMFWYRQDPGLGLRLIYFSYDVKMKEKGDIPEGYSVSREKKERFSLILESASTNQTSMYLCASSFGTGGKRNSPLHFGNGTRLTVT.

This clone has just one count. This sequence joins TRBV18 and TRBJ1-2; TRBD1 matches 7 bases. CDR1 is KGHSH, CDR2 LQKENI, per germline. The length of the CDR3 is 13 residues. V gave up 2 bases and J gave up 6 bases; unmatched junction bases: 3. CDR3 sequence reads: CASSPGTEDGYTF. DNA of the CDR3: TGTGCCAGCTCACCAGGGACAGAAGATGGCTACACCTTC.

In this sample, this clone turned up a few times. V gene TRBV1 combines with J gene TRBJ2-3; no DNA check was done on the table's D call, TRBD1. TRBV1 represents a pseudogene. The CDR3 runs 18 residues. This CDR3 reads CTSSQERLGQAPTDTQYF. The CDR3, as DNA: TGCACCAGCAGCCAAGAGCGGCTCGGACAGGCGCCCACAGATACGCAGTATTTT.

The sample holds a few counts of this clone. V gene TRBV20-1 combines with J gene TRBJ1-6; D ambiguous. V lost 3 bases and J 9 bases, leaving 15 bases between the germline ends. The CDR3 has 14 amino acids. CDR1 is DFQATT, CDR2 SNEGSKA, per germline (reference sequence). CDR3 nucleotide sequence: TGCAGTGCTAGTCAACCGGGAGAATCTTCACCCCTCCACTTT. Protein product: CSASQPGESSPLHF.

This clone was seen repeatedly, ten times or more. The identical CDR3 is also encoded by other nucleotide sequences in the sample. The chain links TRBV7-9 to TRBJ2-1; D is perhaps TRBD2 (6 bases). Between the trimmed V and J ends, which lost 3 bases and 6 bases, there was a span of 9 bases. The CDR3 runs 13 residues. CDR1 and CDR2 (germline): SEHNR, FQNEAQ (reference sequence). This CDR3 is CASSLDGSNEQFF. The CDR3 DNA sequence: TGTGCCAGCAGCTTGGACGGGAGCAATGAGCAGTTCTTC.

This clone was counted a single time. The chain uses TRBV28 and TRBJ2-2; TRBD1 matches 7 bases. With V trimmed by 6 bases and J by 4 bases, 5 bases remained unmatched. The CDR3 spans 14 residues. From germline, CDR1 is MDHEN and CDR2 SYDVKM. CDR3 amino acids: CASRSGGGTGELFF. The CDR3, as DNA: TGTGCCAGCAGGTCAGGGGGTGGCACCGGGGAGCTGTTTTTT.

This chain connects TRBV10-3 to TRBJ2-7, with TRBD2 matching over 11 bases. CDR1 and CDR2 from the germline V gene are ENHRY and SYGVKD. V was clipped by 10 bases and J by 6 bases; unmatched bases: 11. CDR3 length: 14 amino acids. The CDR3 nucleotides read TGTGCCAGCGGACTTACTAGCGGGGGCGGCGAGCAGTACTTC. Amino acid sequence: CASGLTSGGGEQYF.

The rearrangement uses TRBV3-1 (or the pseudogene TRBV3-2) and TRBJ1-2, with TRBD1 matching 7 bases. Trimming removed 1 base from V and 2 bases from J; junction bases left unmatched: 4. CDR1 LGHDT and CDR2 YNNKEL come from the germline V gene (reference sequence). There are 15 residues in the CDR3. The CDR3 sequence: CASSQGQGSNYGYTF. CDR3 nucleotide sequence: TGTGCCAGCAGCCAAGGACAGGGTTCCAACTATGGCTACACCTTC.

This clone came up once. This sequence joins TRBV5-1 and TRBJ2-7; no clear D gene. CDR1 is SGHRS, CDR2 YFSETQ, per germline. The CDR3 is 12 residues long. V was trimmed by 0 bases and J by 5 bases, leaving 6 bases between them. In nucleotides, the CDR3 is TGCGCCAGCAGCTTGGCCTTGGACGAGCAGTACTTC. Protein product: CASSLALDEQYF.

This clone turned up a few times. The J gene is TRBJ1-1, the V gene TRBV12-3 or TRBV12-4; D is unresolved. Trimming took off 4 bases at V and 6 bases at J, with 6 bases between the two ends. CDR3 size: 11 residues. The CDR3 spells CASSSRSEAFF. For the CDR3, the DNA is TGTGCCAGCAGTTCGCGTTCTGAAGCTTTCTTT.

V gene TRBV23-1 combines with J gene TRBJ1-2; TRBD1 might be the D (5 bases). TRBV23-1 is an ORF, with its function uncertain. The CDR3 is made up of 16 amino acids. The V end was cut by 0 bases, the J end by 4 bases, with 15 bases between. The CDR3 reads CASSQSKGNPSYGYTF. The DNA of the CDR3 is TGCGCCAGCAGTCAATCGAAGGGGAACCCTAGCTATGGCTACACCTTC.

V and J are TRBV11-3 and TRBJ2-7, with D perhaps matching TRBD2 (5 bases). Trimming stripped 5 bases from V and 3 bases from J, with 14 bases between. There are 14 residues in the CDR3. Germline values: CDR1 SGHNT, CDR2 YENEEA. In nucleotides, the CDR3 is TGTGCCAGCAGCAGGGAGTGGCCCAGCTACGAGCAGTACTTC. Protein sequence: CASSREWPSYEQYF.

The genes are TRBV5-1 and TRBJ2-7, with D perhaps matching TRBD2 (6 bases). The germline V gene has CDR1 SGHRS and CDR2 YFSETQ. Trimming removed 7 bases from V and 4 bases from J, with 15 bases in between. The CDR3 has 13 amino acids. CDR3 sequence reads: CASGSGVTYEQYF. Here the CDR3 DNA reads TGCGCCAGCGGGTCGGGAGTCACGTACGAGCAGTACTTC.